This TCR beta chain was sequenced in a study of cytomegalovirus exposure and HLA in healthy donors. Clones were read by immunoSEQ multiplex PCR, and TCRdb kept only the in-frame ones, dropping some. This sample carries approximately 210,000 clones, roughly 83% of them seen once, and the ten largest clones take almost 1.5%. This clone was picked up one time. This TCR was recovered from a woman between 18 and 29 years old in good health and CMV-seronegative. Sequenced: PBMCs.

CDR3 sequence: CASTWGAGNTIYF. CDR3 DNA: TGCGCCAGCACCTGGGGGGCTGGAAACACCATATATTTT. This rearrangement joins TRBV5-1 to TRBJ1-3, with D maybe TRBD1 (5 bases). V was shortened by 6 bases and J by 2 bases, with 9 bases between the two germline ends. Germline assignment: CDR1 SGHRS and CDR2 YFSETQ. CDR3 size: 13 residues.